Below are 17 T cell receptor beta chains sequenced from a single sample in a study of lymphopenia after photon versus proton radiotherapy. TCRdb's table, derived via immunoSEQ multiplex PCR, lists solely in-frame clones and lacks some. Altogether roughly 30,000 clones are present, approximately 87% being singletons, with the ten largest covering roughly 6.2%. Sequencing used peripheral blood, obtained from a patient treated with photon-based radiotherapy. All receptors come from a woman between 50 and 59 years old with pancreatic cancer.

The V gene is TRBV7-9, the J gene TRBJ2-7; TRBD1 matches at 7 bases. V lost 0 bases, J lost 2 bases, and 1 base stayed unmatched. Germline CDR1 SEHNR, CDR2 FQNEAQ (reference sequence). The CDR3 spans 14 residues. The DNA for the CDR3 is TGTGCCAGCAGCTTAGCCGGGACAGCCTACGAGCAGTACTTC. Translation: CASSLAGTAYEQYF.

This chain joins TRBV19 and TRBJ2-7; a weak D match, TRBD1 (8 bases). Germline V gene sequence: CDR1 LNHDA, CDR2 SQIVND (reference sequence). This CDR3 contains 15 residues. V gave up 4 bases and J gave up 3 bases, with 16 bases separating them. In DNA, the CDR3 is TGTGCCAGTAGTACAGGACAGGGAGGGAACTACGAGCAGTACTTC. Its protein product is CASSTGQGGNYEQYF.

V and J are TRBV6-5 and TRBJ2-7, with TRBD1 as a possible D gene (5 bases). Trimming removed 6 bases from V and 7 bases from J, with 19 bases in between. The CDR3 is made up of 14 amino acids. Germline CDR1 reads MNHEY; CDR2 reads SVGAGI. CDR3 in DNA: TGTGCCAGCAGACCAGACAGCGAAGTACGTGAGCAGTACTTC. Encoded protein: CASRPDSEVREQYF.

The chain is built from TRBV18 and TRBJ1-2, with 7 bases lining up with TRBD1. This CDR3 has 17 residues. The germline V gene encodes CDR1 KGHSH and CDR2 LQKENI. J lost 1 base, V lost 0 bases, and 8 bases had no gene match. The CDR3 DNA sequence: TGTGCCAGCTCACCACCCGGGTCGACAGGGCGTAACTATGGCTACACCTTC. Residues: CASSPPGSTGRNYGYTF.

The chain links TRBV4-2 to TRBJ2-5; D ambiguous. From germline, CDR1 is LGHNA and CDR2 YNFKEQ. V was shortened by 1 base and J by 2 bases, with 8 bases between the two germline ends. The CDR3 is 14 residues long. The CDR3 sequence is CASSQVPGQETQYF. The CDR3, as DNA: TGTGCCAGCAGCCAAGTGCCCGGTCAAGAGACCCAGTACTTC.

The chain carries TRBV28 and TRBJ2-7; D perhaps matches TRBD1 (5 bases). The germline V gene encodes CDR1 MDHEN and CDR2 SYDVKM. With 2 bases removed from V and 2 bases from J, the gap between germline ends came to 10 bases. This CDR3 region has 14 residues. The CDR3 bases are TGTGCCAGCAGTTTAACGCAGGGCGCCTACGAGCAGTACTTC. This gives the protein CASSLTQGAYEQYF. Full variable domain (outside the CDR3, taken from reference TRBV28 and TRBJ2-7): DVKVTQSSRYLVKRTGEKVFLECVQDMDHENMFWYRQDPGLGLRLIYFSYDVKMKEKGDIPEGYSVSREKKERFSLILESASTNQTSMYLCASSLTQGAYEQYFGPGTRLTVT.

The CDR3 nucleotides read TGTGCCAGCAGCGTAGCTAGCCCGGGATCTCGGGGACTAGCGGATCAAGAGACCCAGTACTTC. Translated, it gives CASSVASPGSRGLADQETQYF. V gene TRBV9 combines with J gene TRBJ2-5, with TRBD2 matching 11 bases. V gave up 0 bases and J gave up 2 bases; unmatched junction bases: 18. This CDR3 contains 21 residues. CDR1 and CDR2 from the germline V gene are SGDLS and YYNGEE. The full variable domain, rest sourced from reference TRBV9 and TRBJ2-5, is DSGVTQTPKHLITATGQRVTLRCSPRSGDLSVYWYQQSLDQGLQFLIQYYNGEERAKGNILERFSAQQFPDLHSELNLSSLELGDSALYFCASSVASPGSRGLADQETQYFGPGTRLLVL.

The V gene is TRBV19, the J gene TRBJ2-7, with D hard to call. V gave up 1 base and J gave up 0 bases, with 7 bases separating them. Germline lookup yields CDR1 LNHDA and CDR2 SQIVND (reference sequence). The CDR3 is 14 amino acids. CDR3 bases: TGTGCCAGTAGTATAGCCCAAAACTCCTACGAGCAGTACTTC. This gives the protein CASSIAQNSYEQYF.

The V and J genes are TRBV10-3 and TRBJ2-2; the D gene is possibly TRBD1 (6 bases). This CDR3 region has 15 residues. Trimming left V 8 bases short and J 0 bases short, with 13 bases between. Germline V lookup: CDR1 ENHRY, CDR2 SYGVKD. This CDR3 reads CAIRATGSNTGELFF. The DNA of the CDR3 is TGTGCCATCCGGGCGACAGGCTCGAACACCGGGGAGCTGTTTTTT.

This sequence joins TRBV11-3 and TRBJ2-7; 11 bases agree with TRBD2. From germline, CDR1 is SGHNT and CDR2 YENEEA. With 1 base clipped from V and 4 bases from J, the junction kept 6 bases outside the gene matches. This CDR3 spans 16 amino acids. The CDR3 protein is CASSLGSLAGGYEQYF. The CDR3 nucleotides are TGTGCCAGCAGCTTAGGCTCCCTAGCGGGAGGATACGAGCAGTACTTC.

This clone came up once. The rearrangement uses TRBV19 and TRBJ2-1; the D is unclear. The germline CDR1 and CDR2 sequences are LNHDA and SQIVND (reference sequence). The CDR3 runs to 14 residues. Trimming cost V 1 base and J 7 bases, with 11 bases left between them. The CDR3 bases are TGTGCCAGTAGTATAGGTAAAGGTTCGAATGAGCAGTTCTTC. Amino acid sequence: CASSIGKGSNEQFF.

The chain employs TRBV28 and TRBJ1-6; 10 nucleotides line up with TRBD1. Trimming removed 7 bases from V and 5 bases from J; junction bases left unmatched: 11. CDR1 MDHEN and CDR2 SYDVKM come from the germline V gene. CDR3 length: 17 amino acids. The CDR3 here is CASTGTGVPINNSPLHF. For the CDR3, the DNA is TGTGCCAGCACCGGGACAGGGGTACCCATCAATAATTCACCCCTCCACTTT.

This clone was observed a few times. The V gene is TRBV7-9, the J gene TRBJ2-7; 8 positions match TRBD2. CDR1 and CDR2 (germline): SEHNR, FQNEAQ (reference sequence). This CDR3 region has 14 residues. V gave up 4 bases and J gave up 6 bases; unmatched junction bases: 8. The CDR3 DNA follows: TGTGCCAGCAGCTCCGGACTAGCCGAGGGCGAGCAGTACTTC. Its protein product is CASSSGLAEGEQYF.

In its sample, this clone was seen once. The V call is TRBV28, the J call TRBJ1-5; D is perhaps TRBD1 (5 bases). The CDR3 is made up of 16 amino acids. The V gene lost 3 bases and the J gene lost 6 bases, with 18 bases spanning the gap. CDR1 MDHEN and CDR2 SYDVKM come from the germline V gene. This CDR3 is CASSFFTLRGGQPQHF. The DNA of the CDR3 is TGTGCCAGCAGTTTCTTTACCCTGCGGGGGGGTCAGCCCCAGCATTTT.

The sample holds a few counts of this clone. The genes are TRBV5-6 and TRBJ2-7; D gene uncertain. CDR3 size: 14 residues. Germline V CDR1 and CDR2: SGHDT, YYEEEE. The V and J ends lost 5 bases and 2 bases respectively, with 14 bases between them. CDR3 nucleotide sequence: TGTGCCAGCAGATCTAGTAGGCCCACCTACGAGCAGTACTTC. Translating gives CASRSSRPTYEQYF. Looking up the rest from reference TRBV5-6 and TRBJ2-7 gives the full variable domain: DAGVTQSPTHLIKTRGQQVTLRCSPKSGHDTVSWYQQALGQGPQFIFQYYEEEERQRGNFPDRFSGHQFPNYSSELNVNALLLGDSALYLCASRSSRPTYEQYFGPGTRLTVT.

The chain links TRBV19 to TRBJ2-2; D is unresolved. V shed 6 bases and J shed 5 bases, with 4 bases lying between them. Germline values: CDR1 LNHDA, CDR2 SQIVND (reference sequence). The CDR3 extends over 11 amino acids. The CDR3 nucleotides are TGTGCCAGTAGGAATACCGGGGAGCTGTTTTTT. Amino acids: CASRNTGELFF.

V is TRBV2 and J is TRBJ1-5; unclear D gene. The CDR3 has 15 residues. V was shortened by 5 bases and J by 1 base, with 12 bases between the two germline ends. CDR1 is SNHLY, CDR2 FYNNEI, per germline. CDR3 DNA: TGTGCCAGCAGTCGCCCCGGGGAGAGCAATCAGCCCCAGCATTTT. It codes for CASSRPGESNQPQHF.